A single sample is the source of the 9 T cell receptor beta chains below, sequenced in a study of cytomegalovirus exposure and HLA in healthy donors. This PCR relied on a set of 60 Vbeta primers and 13 Jbeta primers. TCRdb's copy holds only in-frame clones and misses some; the assay was immunoSEQ multiplex PCR. Found here are about 170,000 clones, 80% to 90% of them singletons; the top ten hold about 2.4%. The specimen was PBMCs. The receptors come from a male donor in good health and CMV-seronegative.

This chain uses TRBV29-1 with TRBJ2-2, with D maybe TRBD1 (6 bases). Germline V gene data show CDR1 as SQVTM and CDR2 as ANQGSEA. The V and J ends lost 2 bases and 0 bases respectively, with 13 bases between them. CDR3 length: 16 amino acids. The CDR3 DNA is TGCAGCGTTGAAATTCGGAACAGGGCGAACACCGGGGAGCTGTTTTTT. This sequence encodes CSVEIRNRANTGELFF.

V is TRBV6-6 and J is TRBJ2-5, with D perhaps TRBD2 (5 bases). The length of the CDR3 is 12 residues. Trimming removed 5 bases at V and 1 base at J, with 5 bases between. Germline CDR1 is MNHNY and CDR2 is SVGAGI (reference sequence). CDR3 residues: CASSGSQETQYF. CDR3 nucleotide sequence: TGTGCCAGCAGTGGGAGCCAAGAGACCCAGTACTTC.

In DNA, the CDR3 is TGTGCCAGTAGTACGAGACAGGGCCTCCAAGAGACCCAGTACTTC. Its translation: CASSTRQGLQETQYF. The gene calls are TRBV19 and TRBJ2-5; TRBD1 matches at 7 bases. Germline CDR1 reads LNHDA; CDR2 reads SQIVND (reference sequence). This CDR3 spans 15 amino acids. V dropped 4 bases and J dropped 1; count of bases not matched to a gene: 6.

J is TRBJ2-1 and V is TRBV7-2, with TRBD2 matching over 9 bases. This CDR3 is 15 amino acids long. Germline V gives CDR1 SGHTA, CDR2 FQGNSA. V shed 4 bases and J 5 bases; nucleotides not matched to a gene: 6. CDR3 DNA: TGTGCCAGCAGCTCCGCCGGACTAGCGCACAATGAGCAGTTCTTC. Translated: CASSSAGLAHNEQFF.

This chain connects TRBV19 to TRBJ2-7, with TRBD1 identical over 7 bases. V gave up 4 bases and J gave up 5 bases; unmatched junction bases: 5. The CDR3 spans 13 residues. The germline gives CDR1 LNHDA, CDR2 SQIVND (reference sequence). CDR3 sequence: CASSTTGAHEQYF. The DNA for the CDR3 is TGTGCCAGTAGTACAACAGGGGCTCACGAGCAGTACTTC.

The rearrangement joins TRBV10-3 to TRBJ2-7; 8 bases align to TRBD1. The CDR3 is made up of 14 amino acids. The V gene's germline CDR1 is ENHRY and CDR2 SYGVKD. V was pared by 4 bases and J by 2 bases, with 4 bases of the junction left unmatched. As DNA, the CDR3 is TGTGCCATCAGTGGACCGGGACAGGCCTACGAGCAGTACTTC. The encoded protein is CAISGPGQAYEQYF.

The V gene is TRBV19, the J gene TRBJ1-4, with D possibly TRBD1 on 6 matching bases. V was cut by 5 bases and J by 6 bases, with 10 bases left in between. The V gene's germline CDR1 is LNHDA and CDR2 SQIVND (reference sequence). This CDR3 region has 13 residues. Written as DNA, the CDR3 is TGTGCCAGTAGTGCCGAGGGGGATGAAAAACTGTTTTTT. Amino acids: CASSAEGDEKLFF.

V and J are TRBV29-1 and TRBJ1-3; possible D gene TRBD1, 5 bases. This CDR3 region has 17 residues. Germline V CDR1 and CDR2: SQVTM, ANQGSEA. Deletions cut 2 bases from V and 0 bases from J, with 17 bases between. The CDR3 protein is CSVEIFGGGRSGNTIYF. DNA of the CDR3: TGCAGCGTTGAAATCTTTGGGGGGGGACGCTCTGGAAACACCATATATTTT.

The chain joins TRBV27 to TRBJ2-5; TRBD2 matches at 10 bases. The DNA end is more similar to TRBJ2-7, so the J call may be wrong. Germline V gene data show CDR1 as MNHEY and CDR2 as SMNVEV (reference sequence). The CDR3 runs 14 residues. As DNA, the CDR3 is TGTGCCAGCAGTTCAGCGGGAGGGCCAGGCGAGCAGTACTTC. It is translated as CASSSAGGPGEQYF.